The present TCR beta chain was sequenced within a study of beta chain features in type 1 diabetes (dated by TCRdb to about 2018). For the wider study: Mean age, gender distribution, total cell number and subset yield did not differ between patients and healthy donors. A total of roughly 98,000,000 sorted cells were examined across all samples, and RNA yield correlated strongly with the number of cells per subset. The study compared the TCRB repertoires of sorted circulating CD4+ T cell subsets in recently diagnosed type 1 diabetes patients with those in matched healthy donors. Regulatory and stem cell-like memory subsets were isolated from only 8 patients and about 8 healthy donors, whereas naive and central memory subsets came from all 28 donors. The investigation overall reported the following: Type 1 diabetes patients showed a moderate but significant shortening of TCRB CDR3 length in all four CD4+ subsets. Because small numbers of individuals were included in the HLA sub-analyses, any influence of HLA type on TCRB rearrangement was left unresolved. Because cDNA rather than genomic DNA was sequenced, highly expressing activated cells could have been over-represented, although no difference in activation and CD3 levels was found between groups. At VDJ recombination sites, type 1 diabetes patients had fewer insertions and more deleted nucleotides, which implies abnormalities in thymic rearrangement. PCR may preferentially amplify shorter templates, but because patient and control samples were amplified and corrected together, any resulting skew would affect both groups equally. Naive, central memory and regulatory TCRB repertoires appeared to be more similar among patients than among healthy donors.

This clone was detected only a few times. What this receptor recognizes is not known. No base quality values were provided; no much bigger clone lies one nucleotide off. A single peripheral blood draw of approximately 120 mL on average was collected from each donor into heparinised tubes. A BD FACSAria II was used to sort naive, central memory, regulatory and stem cell-like memory CD4+ T cells with a panel that included CD45RO, CCR7, CD25, CD127, CD95 and CD27. Purity was above 95% for every sorted population. Right away, PBMCs were isolated by Lymphoprep density gradient centrifugation and were stained directly, with no culture step. So that batch effects would be minimized, each experiment stained and sorted samples in pairs, pairing one healthy donor with one patient. V loses 5 bases of germline sequence and J loses 7 bases, and the interval between the two ends is 15 bases. The germline V gene specifies SGHTA as CDR1 and FQGNSA as CDR2. The CDR3 contains 13 residues, cysteine and phenylalanine counted. Kept here is only the CDR3 DNA, which spans 39 bases and is read in frame from base 1.

All of the isolated RNA was reverse transcribed with the High Capacity cDNA Reverse Transcription Kit, so expressed TCRB transcripts were sequenced. Naive, central memory and regulatory T cell samples underwent deep immunoSEQ sequencing, averaging about 3.3 million total reads per sample. Sorted cells were lysed in RLT buffer, and RNA was extracted using DNase-treated RNeasy Micro or Mini kits according to cell number. Each cell subset was processed on its own to prevent cross-contamination, while patient and healthy donor samples were processed together. TCRB sequences were amplified from cDNA with the immunoSEQ multiplex PCR, producing 87-bp fragments spanning the CDR3 region. Sequencing of the amplicons was performed on the Illumina HiSeq platform. As for the original processing: Synthetic template baselines were used to correct PCR bias computationally, reads within Hamming distance 2 were collapsed together, and singletons that could not be merged were discarded. Reads were aligned against IMGT to assign V, D and J genes, CDR3 length and insertions or deletions at six rearrangement sites. Within each subset, clonotype counts were normalized to sorted cell number, and only after that were true diversity and Gini coefficients computed with the tcR R package. The overlap coefficient, calculated on TCRB nucleotide sequences, was used to quantify repertoire sharing. Out-of-frame TCRB sequences from naive cells were analyzed as a proxy for the pre-selection repertoire. TCRdb carries this immuneACCESS record with in-frame sequences only. Its versions omit some clonotypes, under half of them owing to an unresolved V gene in the studies checked, with the rest unexplained. V and J calls and clone size are given by that table; D and trimming were obtained from the DNA. Across this sample there are some 270,000 clones, with roughly a tenth seen only once. The top ten clones comprise over 0.015% of the sample.

This sequence uses TRBV7-2 and TRBJ2-7, and perhaps TRBD1 as D gene, on 5 matching bases. This TCR derives from a man aged 25-40 years with type 1 diabetes. The sequenced sample consisted of naive CD4+ T cells from blood. What the cell subset or site label conveys for this sample: true naive CD4+ T cells. The DNA sequence follows: TGTGCCAGCAGCCGTACGGAAGGGGTTGAGCAGTACTTC. Its translation is CASSRTEGVEQYF.